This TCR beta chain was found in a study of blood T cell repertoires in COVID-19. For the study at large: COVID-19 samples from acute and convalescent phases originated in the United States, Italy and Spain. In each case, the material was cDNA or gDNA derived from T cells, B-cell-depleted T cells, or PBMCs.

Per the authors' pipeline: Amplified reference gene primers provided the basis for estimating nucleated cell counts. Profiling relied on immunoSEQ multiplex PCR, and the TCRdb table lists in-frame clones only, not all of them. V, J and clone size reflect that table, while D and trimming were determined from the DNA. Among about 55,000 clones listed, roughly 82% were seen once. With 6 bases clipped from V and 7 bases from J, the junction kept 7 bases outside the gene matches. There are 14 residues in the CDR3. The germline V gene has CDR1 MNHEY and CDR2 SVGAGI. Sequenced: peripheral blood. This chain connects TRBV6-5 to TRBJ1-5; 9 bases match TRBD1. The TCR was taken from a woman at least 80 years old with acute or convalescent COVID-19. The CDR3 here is CASSGTGTGQPQHF. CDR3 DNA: TGTGCCAGCAGCGGGACAGGGACGGGGCAGCCCCAGCATTTT.